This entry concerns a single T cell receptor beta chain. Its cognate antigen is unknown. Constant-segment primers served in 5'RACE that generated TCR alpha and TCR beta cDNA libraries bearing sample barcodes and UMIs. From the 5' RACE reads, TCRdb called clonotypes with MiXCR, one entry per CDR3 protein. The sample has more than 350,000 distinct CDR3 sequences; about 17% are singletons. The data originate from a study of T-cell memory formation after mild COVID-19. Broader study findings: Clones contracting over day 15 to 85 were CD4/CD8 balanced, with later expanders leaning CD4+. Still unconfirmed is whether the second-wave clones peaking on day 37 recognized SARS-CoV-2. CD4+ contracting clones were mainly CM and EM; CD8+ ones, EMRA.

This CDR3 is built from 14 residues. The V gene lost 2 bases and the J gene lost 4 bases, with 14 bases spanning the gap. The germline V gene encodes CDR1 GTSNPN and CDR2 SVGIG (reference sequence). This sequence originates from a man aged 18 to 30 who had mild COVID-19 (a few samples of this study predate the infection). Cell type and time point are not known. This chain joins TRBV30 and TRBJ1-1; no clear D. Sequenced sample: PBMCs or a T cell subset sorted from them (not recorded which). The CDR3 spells CAWSKGLGSTEAFF. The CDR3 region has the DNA TGTGCCTGGAGTAAGGGCCTCGGGAGCACTGAAGCTTTCTTT.